This is a list of T cell receptor beta chains from one sample in a study of neurological immune-mediated disorders. TCRdb itself ran the 5' RACE reads through MiXCR, one entry per CDR3 protein. The top ten hold roughly 4% of the sample, which has under 60,000 distinct CDR3 sequences, 16% seen once. The sequencing sample was made of PBMCs. These receptors were obtained from a man in his 60s in good health. The CDR3 runs from the conserved cysteine through the conserved F or W. The D gene is left open where the match is weak.

TRBV6-5	TRBJ1-2	.	CASSYAVLESGYTF
TRBV6-6	TRBJ2-1	TRBD2	CASSYPGLAGGIIEQFF
TRBV20-1	TRBJ2-7	TRBD1	CSAPIGQGAYEQYF
TRBV7-9	TRBJ1-4	.	CASSPRGRARVATNEKLFF
TRBV5-1	TRBJ2-7	TRBD2	CASSLLAASYEQYF
TRBV7-2	TRBJ2-7	.	CASKIAPTGVYEQYF
TRBV27	TRBJ2-7	TRBD2	CASSFVVTSHPYEQYF
TRBV27	TRBJ2-1	TRBD2	CASRRVLQTSGSHNEQFF
TRBV5-1	TRBJ1-3	TRBD1	CASSWTGPGNTIYF
TRBV5-1	TRBJ2-1	TRBD2	CASTLIAGSYNEQFF
TRBV7-6	TRBJ2-7	TRBD1	CASSTSDRGLRGTYEQYF
TRBV20-1	TRBJ1-6	.	CSAGSGRDRSPLHF
TRBV6-5	TRBJ1-4	TRBD1	CASSYNGAGGNEKLFF
TRBV28	TRBJ1-1	.	CASILDLNTEAFF
TRBV9	TRBJ2-1	.	CASSDLLSTKSEQFF
TRBV20-1	TRBJ2-1	.	CSARVSHLGYNEQFF
TRBV20-1	TRBJ2-1	.	CSAVRGNEQFF
TRBV5-1	TRBJ2-7	.	CASSFERNSYEQYF
TRBV9	TRBJ2-7	TRBD2	CASSVGLAGYEQYF
TRBV20-1	TRBJ2-1	.	CSVEGSRGDEQFF
TRBV18	TRBJ2-3	.	CASSPSTDTQYF
TRBV6-5	TRBJ2-5	.	CASSYAYQETQYF
TRBV28	TRBJ2-4	TRBD2	CASSLPSGRAAAKNIQYF
TRBV28	TRBJ2-3	.	CASSPGFYTDTQYF
TRBV4-1	TRBJ2-5	.	CASSPREGAGETQYF
TRBV7-9	TRBJ2-3	.	CASPSEFTDTQYF
TRBV5-1	TRBJ2-3	.	CASSSRLDWGDTQYF
TRBV21-1	TRBJ2-2	.	CVRSGRANTWELFF
TRBV7-6	TRBJ2-2	.	CASSLLRNTGELFF